Listed here are 13 T cell receptor beta chains from one sample, sequenced in a study of shared clonotypes between healthy human individuals. The protocol was immunoSEQ multiplex PCR, while the TCRdb copy is restricted to in-frame clones and leaves out a portion. The profile shows 1.4 million to 1.5 million clones, roughly 96% of them singletons. The sample consisted of naive CD4+ T cells sorted from blood. Subset given: CD45RA+ positively selected. The receptor set was obtained from a man aged 30 to 45 in good health.

V and J are TRBV6-6 and TRBJ2-7; TRBD1 matches 8 bases. Germline CDR1 MNHNY, CDR2 SVGAGI (reference sequence). V shed 5 bases and J 6 bases; nucleotides not matched to a gene: 9. This CDR3 has 14 residues. The CDR3 spells CASSLLTGTGEQYF. Here the CDR3 DNA reads TGTGCCAGCAGTCTTCTGACTGGGACAGGCGAGCAGTACTTC.

The rearrangement uses TRBV7-2 and TRBJ1-2; the D gene is possibly TRBD1 (6 bases). The CDR3 consists of 15 residues. CDR1 and CDR2 from the germline V gene are SGHTA and FQGNSA. The V end lost 4 bases, the J end lost 5 bases, and 17 bases lay between the germline ends. The CDR3 region has the DNA TGTGCCAGCAGCTCTGTCACCGGGACACCGTATGGCTACACCTTC. Amino acid sequence: CASSSVTGTPYGYTF.

CDR3: CASSPTRQRNTEAFF. As DNA, the CDR3 is TGCGCCAGCAGCCCCACCCGCCAGAGGAACACTGAAGCTTTCTTT. The chain links TRBV5-1 to TRBJ1-1; no reliable D call. Germline V CDR1 and CDR2: SGHRS, YFSETQ. The ends were cut back, 4 bases at V and 1 base at J, with 14 bases in the middle. This CDR3 region has 15 residues.

The genes are TRBV30 and TRBJ1-3; 7 bases line up with TRBD1. Unmatched junction bases numbered 11, after V lost 4 bases and J lost 8 bases. The CDR3 is 14 amino acids. Germline CDR1 is GTSNPN and CDR2 is SVGIG (reference sequence). The CDR3 is CAWNRDSNRYTIYF. Here the CDR3 DNA reads TGTGCCTGGAACCGGGACAGTAATCGGTACACCATATATTTT. Variable domain in full (rest from reference TRBV30 and TRBJ1-3): SQTIHQWPATLVQPVGSPLSLECTVEGTSNPNLYWYRQAAGRGLQLLFYSVGIGQISSEVPQNLSASRPQDRQFILSSKKLLLSDSGFYLCAWNRDSNRYTIYFGEGSWLTVV.

This chain links TRBV28 with TRBJ1-2; no clear D gene. CDR3 length equals 13 residues. V gave up 2 bases and J gave up 3 bases, with 7 bases separating them. Germline lookup yields CDR1 MDHEN and CDR2 SYDVKM. The CDR3 loop reads CASSLKPYYGYTF. As DNA, the CDR3 is TGTGCCAGCAGTTTAAAGCCCTACTATGGCTACACCTTC.

This clone was picked up one time. The chain links TRBV16 to TRBJ2-7, with D perhaps TRBD1 or TRBD2 (5 bases each). V was trimmed by 4 bases and J by 9 bases, leaving 10 bases between them. This CDR3 contains 11 residues. Per germline, CDR1 KGHSY and CDR2 FQNENV. The CDR3 coding sequence is TGTGCCAGCAGCCCCGGGACCCCGCAGTACTTC. Amino acid sequence: CASSPGTPQYF.

The gene calls are TRBV7-3 and TRBJ1-1; D perhaps matches TRBD1 (5 bases). Trimming stripped 1 base from V and 8 bases from J, with 14 bases between. The CDR3 extends over 14 amino acids. Germline CDR1 and CDR2: SGHTA and FQGTGA. The CDR3 is CASSLMGRGREAFF. CDR3 nucleotides: TGTGCCAGCAGCTTAATGGGGAGGGGCAGAGAAGCTTTCTTT.

This clone was seen once. The chain is built from TRBV7-6 and TRBJ2-1; 8 bases map to TRBD2. Unmatched junction bases numbered 9, after V lost 6 bases and J lost 8 bases. The CDR3 runs 14 residues. Germline loops: CDR1 SGHVS, CDR2 FNYEAQ. The CDR3 coding sequence is TGTGCCAGCAGTTTAAGGTCGACTAGCGATGAGCAGTTCTTC. This sequence encodes CASSLRSTSDEQFF.

The gene calls are TRBV5-3 and TRBJ2-1; possibly TRBD1 for D (5 bases). TRBV5-3 is filed as an ORF, its function uncertain. V lost 4 bases, J lost 5 bases, and 10 bases lay in between. The CDR3 spans 13 residues. DNA for the CDR3: TGTGCCAGAAGCCATAAACAGGACAATGAGCAGTTCTTC. Translated: CARSHKQDNEQFF.

V usage is TRBV5-8 and J usage is TRBJ2-7; 9 nucleotides match TRBD1. Germline CDR1 reads SGHTS; CDR2 reads YDEGEE. V lost 3 bases and J lost 4; bases outside the gene matches: 5. The CDR3 is 14 residues long. The CDR3 spells CASSSPGQGYEQYF. The CDR3 region has the DNA TGTGCCAGCAGCTCCCCGGGACAGGGTTACGAGCAGTACTTC.

The chain is built from TRBV5-1 and TRBJ2-7, with 8 bases fitting TRBD1. The V gene's germline CDR1 is SGHRS and CDR2 YFSETQ. CDR3 length: 16 residues. J gave up 0 bases and V 1 base, and 6 bases lay outside the gene matches. The CDR3 DNA follows: TGCGCCAGCAGCTTGTTAAAGACAGGGGACTCCTACGAGCAGTACTTC. Amino acids: CASSLLKTGDSYEQYF.

Of note for this clone: Other DNA sequences within the sample encode an identical CDR3. The chain recombines TRBV28 with TRBJ2-7; D not resolved. V lost 5 bases, J lost 2 bases, and 4 bases lay in between. This CDR3 contains 11 residues. The germline gives CDR1 MDHEN, CDR2 SYDVKM. CDR3 sequence reads: CASSGTYEQYF. The CDR3 DNA reads as TGTGCCAGCAGTGGCACCTACGAGCAGTACTTC.

This clone showed up just once. The chain employs TRBV9 and TRBJ1-1, with D unresolved. Trimming removed 4 bases at V and 1 base at J, with 14 bases between. This CDR3 has 15 amino acids. Per germline, CDR1 SGDLS and CDR2 YYNGEE. The CDR3 loop is CASSIGGQANTEAFF. CDR3 coding DNA: TGTGCCAGCAGCATTGGTGGGCAAGCGAACACTGAAGCTTTCTTT.